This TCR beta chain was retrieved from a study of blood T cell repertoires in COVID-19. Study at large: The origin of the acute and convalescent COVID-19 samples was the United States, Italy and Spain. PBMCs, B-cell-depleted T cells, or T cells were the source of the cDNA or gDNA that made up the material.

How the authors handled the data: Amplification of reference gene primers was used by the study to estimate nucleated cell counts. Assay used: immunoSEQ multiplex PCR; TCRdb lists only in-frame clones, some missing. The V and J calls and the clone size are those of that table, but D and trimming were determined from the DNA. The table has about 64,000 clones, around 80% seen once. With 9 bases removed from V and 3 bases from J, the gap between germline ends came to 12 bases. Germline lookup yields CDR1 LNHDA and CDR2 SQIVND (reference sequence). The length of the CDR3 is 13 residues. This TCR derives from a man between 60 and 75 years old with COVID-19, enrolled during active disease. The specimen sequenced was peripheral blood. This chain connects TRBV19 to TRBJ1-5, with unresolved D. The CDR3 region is CASNEEYNQPQHF. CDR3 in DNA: TGTGCCAGCAACGAGGAATACAATCAGCCCCAGCATTTT.